This record looks at one T cell receptor (beta chain) sequence and its context. The antigen remains undetermined. Germline V gene lookup returns CDR1 MNHNS and CDR2 SASEGT. V dropped 2 bases and J dropped 6; count of bases not matched to a gene: 4. The length of the CDR3 is 15 residues. These data originate in a study of cytomegalovirus exposure and HLA in healthy donors. Across the whole study: HLA-typed donors contributed 80 million to 85 million unique TCRs, which were held in an early data release.

The PCR had 60 Vbeta and 13 Jbeta primers. TCRdb keeps only in-frame clones here, not all; method: immunoSEQ multiplex PCR. The table includes fewer than 85,000 clones, over 65% detected once. General study results and limits: Clonal expansion, a later analysis showed, was greater in HLA-associated TCR beta chains than in equally common others. Follow-up analysis found HLA locus-dependent TCR association rates, highest for DRB1 and lowest for HLA-C.

Material: PBMCs. The chain has TRBV6-1 and TRBJ2-4; the match to TRBD2 covers 10 bases. The sequence was collected from a man aged 35-49 years in good health and CMV-seropositive. The DNA of the CDR3 is TGTGCCAGCAGTGAAACTGGACTAGCGGTAAACATTCAGTACTTC. Translating gives CASSETGLAVNIQYF.